The rows below give T cell receptor beta chains drawn from one sample of a study of CD8 T cells in Susac syndrome. TCRdb re-analysed the immunoSEQ multiplex PCR reads in MiXCR, keeping a single row per CDR3 protein. Here the sample spans about 94,000 distinct CDR3 sequences, around 94% being singletons. Sequencing was performed on CD4+ T cells from PBMCs. The receptors were gathered from a human donor with Susac syndrome. Each CDR3 is given without its conserved first and last residue. A D gene is named only where the DNA matches it firmly.

v_gene	d_gene	CDR3aa
TRBV30	TRBD2	AWNGGGLETQY
TRBV6-5	-	ASRLRGPNYGYT
TRBV11-3	TRBD2	ASSASGGETQY
TRBV4-1	-	ASSQDGGNSNQPQH
TRBV5-1	-	ASSKTDTGELF
TRBV30	-	AWSTEGAEQY
TRBV7-8	-	ASSPPLYRFSGNTIY
TRBV29-1	-	SVDRTDSYEQY
TRBV15	-	ATSDRDAGQPQH
TRBV20-1	-	SARDFREMNTEAF
TRBV28	-	ASSPPSVDTQY
TRBV20-1	TRBD2	SAIPTSGQETQY
TRBV2	TRBD1	ASNRDRGNQPQH
TRBV15	-	ATSRDRGKSYEQY
TRBV2	-	ASYGPPPNSPLH
TRBV2	TRBD2	ASSEVAGGGTDTQY
TRBV12-3/TRBV12-4	TRBD2	ASSPTSGGHQDTQY
TRBV24-1	-	ATSTGWSTDTQY
TRBV5-4	TRBD2	ASSRTSSGYEQY
TRBV2	TRBD2	ASTPGPGLAGTGELF
TRBV5-4	TRBD1	ASSLRQGVDEQF
TRBV30	TRBD1	AWGTGKKDTQY
TRBV4-2	-	ASSLTAGEDEQY
TRBV9	-	ASSATTYNEQF
TRBV7-2	TRBD1	ASSPAGTGVYEQY
TRBV20-1	-	SASRGQTSKQY
TRBV30	-	AWKGRSYEQY
TRBV20-1	-	SARGGGWGYT
TRBV20-1	TRBD1	SARQGESNQPQH
TRBV7-9	-	ASSLGEGASAF
TRBV6-2/TRBV6-3	TRBD2	ASALADIKKTQY
TRBV2	TRBD1	ASSPDRVTDTQY
TRBV7-2	TRBD1	ASSSETGRPLH
TRBV12-3/TRBV12-4	TRBD1	ASSPVTGQGNSYEQY
TRBV29-1	-	SVGRGQVGELF
TRBV6-6	-	ASSHRTEETQY
TRBV7-2	TRBD2	ASSLGLAEQY
TRBV2	-	ASSEGDTGQY
TRBV27	-	ASSLKGSGYT
TRBV4-1	TRBD2	ASSRQLAGVYEQY
TRBV9	-	ASSVDRGSGYGYT
TRBV28	-	ASSLPPGLGSGNTIY
TRBV24-1	TRBD2	ATIRPSRGGAETQY
TRBV7-9	TRBD2	ASSSSGASYEQY
TRBV10-2	-	ASSDGGGTEAF
TRBV24-1	-	ATSDFNGGRTGYT
TRBV20-1	-	SALPEDTQY